This T cell receptor (beta chain) came from a study of vaccination effects on CD4 cells after COVID-19. Sequencing used immunoSEQ multiplex PCR; TCRdb keeps in-frame clones, though not all of them. The top ten hold roughly 6% of the sample, which has tens of thousands of clones, nearly 80% seen once. Deletions cut 3 bases from V and 4 bases from J, with 13 bases between. This CDR3 comprises 15 residues. CDR1 is MGHRA, CDR2 YSYEKL, per germline. ViraFEST used viral peptide pools to expand antigen-specific CD4+ T cells before sequencing. Researchers isolated CD4+ T cells once approximately eleven days of culture had elapsed. Of the BNT162b2 and mRNA-1273 vaccines, participants received two doses of one or the other. Regarding this clone: What it binds is not known.

The sample consisted of CD4+ T cells from PBMCs cultured with SARS-CoV-2 spike peptides, taken after COVID-19 vaccination. The sequence derives from a human donor who received a COVID-19 vaccine. Some clones in this sample may be carry-over from other donors' samples. The V gene is TRBV4-1, the J gene TRBJ1-3; maybe TRBD1 (6 bases). The CDR3 sequence is CASSQQTGFGNTIYF. The CDR3 DNA is TGCGCCAGCAGCCAGCAAACAGGGTTCGGAAACACCATATATTTT.